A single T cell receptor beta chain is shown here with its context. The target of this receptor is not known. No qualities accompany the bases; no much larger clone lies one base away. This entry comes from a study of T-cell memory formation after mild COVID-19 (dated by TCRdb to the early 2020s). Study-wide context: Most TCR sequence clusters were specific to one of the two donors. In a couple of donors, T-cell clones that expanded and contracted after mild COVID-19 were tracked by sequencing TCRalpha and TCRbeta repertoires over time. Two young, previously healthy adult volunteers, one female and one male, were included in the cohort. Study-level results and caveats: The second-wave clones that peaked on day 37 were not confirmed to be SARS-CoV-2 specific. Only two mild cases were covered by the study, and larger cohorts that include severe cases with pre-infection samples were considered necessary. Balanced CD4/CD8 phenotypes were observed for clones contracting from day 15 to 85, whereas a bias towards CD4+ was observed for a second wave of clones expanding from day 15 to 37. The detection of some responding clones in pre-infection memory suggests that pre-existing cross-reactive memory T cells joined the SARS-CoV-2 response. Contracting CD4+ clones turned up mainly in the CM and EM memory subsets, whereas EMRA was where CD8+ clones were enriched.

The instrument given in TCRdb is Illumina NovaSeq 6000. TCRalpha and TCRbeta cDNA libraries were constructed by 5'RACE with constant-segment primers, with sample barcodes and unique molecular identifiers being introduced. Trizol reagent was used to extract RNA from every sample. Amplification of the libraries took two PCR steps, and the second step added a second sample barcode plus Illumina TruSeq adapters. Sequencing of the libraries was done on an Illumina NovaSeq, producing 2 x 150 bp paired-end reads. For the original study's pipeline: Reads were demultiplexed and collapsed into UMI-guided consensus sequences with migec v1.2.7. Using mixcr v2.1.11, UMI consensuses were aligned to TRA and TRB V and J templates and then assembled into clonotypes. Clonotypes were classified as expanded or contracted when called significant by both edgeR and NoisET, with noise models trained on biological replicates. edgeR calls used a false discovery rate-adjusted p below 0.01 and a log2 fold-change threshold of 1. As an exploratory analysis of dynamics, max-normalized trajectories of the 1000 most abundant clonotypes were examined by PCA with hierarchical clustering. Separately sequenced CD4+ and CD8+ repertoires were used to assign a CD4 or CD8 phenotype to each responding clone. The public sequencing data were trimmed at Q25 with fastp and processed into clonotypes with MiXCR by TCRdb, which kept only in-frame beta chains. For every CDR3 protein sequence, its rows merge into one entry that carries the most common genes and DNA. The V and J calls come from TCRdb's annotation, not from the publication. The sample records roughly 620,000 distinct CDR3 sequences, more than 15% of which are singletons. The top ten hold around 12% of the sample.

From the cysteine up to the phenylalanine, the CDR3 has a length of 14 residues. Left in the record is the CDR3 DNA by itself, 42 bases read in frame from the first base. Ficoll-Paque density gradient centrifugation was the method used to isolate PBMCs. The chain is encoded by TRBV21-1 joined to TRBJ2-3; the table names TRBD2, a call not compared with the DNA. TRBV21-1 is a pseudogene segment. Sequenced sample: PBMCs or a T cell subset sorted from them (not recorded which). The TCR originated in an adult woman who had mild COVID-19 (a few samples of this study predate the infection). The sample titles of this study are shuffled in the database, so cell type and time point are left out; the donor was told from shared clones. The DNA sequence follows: TGTGCCAGCACCACCGAGCGGGACCCAGATACGCAGTATTTT. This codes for CASTTERDPDTQYF.